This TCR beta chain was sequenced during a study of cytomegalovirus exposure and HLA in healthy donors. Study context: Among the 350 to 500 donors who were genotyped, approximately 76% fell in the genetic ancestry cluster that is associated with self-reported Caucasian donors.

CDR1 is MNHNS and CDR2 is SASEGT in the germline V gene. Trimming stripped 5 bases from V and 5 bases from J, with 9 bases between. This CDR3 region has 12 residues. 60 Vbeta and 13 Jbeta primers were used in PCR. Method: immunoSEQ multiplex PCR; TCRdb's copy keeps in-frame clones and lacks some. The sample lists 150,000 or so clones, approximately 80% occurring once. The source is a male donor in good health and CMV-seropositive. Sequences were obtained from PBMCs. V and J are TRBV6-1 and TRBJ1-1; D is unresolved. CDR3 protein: CASSLERTEAFF. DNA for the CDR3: TGTGCCAGCAGTTTAGAGAGGACTGAAGCTTTCTTT.